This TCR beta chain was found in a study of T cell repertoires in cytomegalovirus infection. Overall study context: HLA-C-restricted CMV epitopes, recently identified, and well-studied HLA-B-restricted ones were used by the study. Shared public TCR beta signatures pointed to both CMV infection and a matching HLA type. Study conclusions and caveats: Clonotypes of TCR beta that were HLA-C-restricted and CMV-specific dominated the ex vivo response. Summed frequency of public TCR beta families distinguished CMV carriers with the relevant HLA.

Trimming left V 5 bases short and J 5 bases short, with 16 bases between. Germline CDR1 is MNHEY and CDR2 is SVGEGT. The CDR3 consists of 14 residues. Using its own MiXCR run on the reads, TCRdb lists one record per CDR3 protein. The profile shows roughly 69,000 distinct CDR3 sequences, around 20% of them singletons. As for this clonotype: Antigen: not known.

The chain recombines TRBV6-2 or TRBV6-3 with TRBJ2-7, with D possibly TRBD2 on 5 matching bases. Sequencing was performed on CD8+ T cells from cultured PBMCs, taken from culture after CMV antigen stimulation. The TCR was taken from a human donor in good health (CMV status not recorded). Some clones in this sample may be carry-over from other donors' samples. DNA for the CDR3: TGTGCCAGCAGTGTCCGGGTGTTCGGGGACGAGCAGTACTTC. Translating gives CASSVRVFGDEQYF.